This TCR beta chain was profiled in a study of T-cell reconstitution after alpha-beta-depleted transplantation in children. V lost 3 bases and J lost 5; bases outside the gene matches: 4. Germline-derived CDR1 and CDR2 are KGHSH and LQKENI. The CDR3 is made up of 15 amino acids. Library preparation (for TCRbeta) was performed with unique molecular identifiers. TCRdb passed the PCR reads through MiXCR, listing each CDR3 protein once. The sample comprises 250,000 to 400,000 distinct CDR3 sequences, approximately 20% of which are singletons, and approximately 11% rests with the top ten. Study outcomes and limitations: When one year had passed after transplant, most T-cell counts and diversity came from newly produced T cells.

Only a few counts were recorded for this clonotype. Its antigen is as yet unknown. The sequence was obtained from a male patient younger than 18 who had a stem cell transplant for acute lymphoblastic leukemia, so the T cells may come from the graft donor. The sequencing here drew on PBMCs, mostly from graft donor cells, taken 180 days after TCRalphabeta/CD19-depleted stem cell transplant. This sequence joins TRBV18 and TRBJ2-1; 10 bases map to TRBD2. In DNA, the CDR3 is TGTGCCAGCTCACCCCTAGCGGGAGACGACAATGAGCAGTTCTTC. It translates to CASSPLAGDDNEQFF.